The present TCR beta chain was sequenced within a study of radiotherapy plus CTLA-4 blockade in lung cancer. Study context: Disease control was achieved by approximately 30% of patients, and objective responses by 15% to 20%. General observations from the study: An expansion of tumor-derived TCR clones occurred in blood after radiotherapy plus ipilimumab. Reports state that early shifts in blood T cell clones, with interferon-beta, best predicted response.

V dropped 6 bases and J dropped 7; count of bases not matched to a gene: 9. The CDR3 contains 15 residues. Germline CDR1 reads MNHEY; CDR2 reads SVGAGI. The method was immunoSEQ multiplex PCR; TCRdb's version includes in-frame clones alone and lacks a portion of them. The sample has more than 75,000 clones, around 74% seen once; the top ten hold 2.5% to 3.5%. About this clone: What it recognizes is unknown.

It was focal radiation plus CTLA-4 blockade with ipilimumab that patients with chemo-refractory metastatic non-small-cell lung cancer received. The chain is built from TRBV6-5 and TRBJ2-1, with 10 bases identical to TRBD1. This clonotype was obtained from a human donor with non-small cell lung cancer who had a partial response to radiotherapy plus ipilimumab. Some clones in this sample may be carry-over from other donors' samples. Sequenced here: peripheral blood, sampled from a patient treated with radiotherapy plus ipilimumab. This CDR3 is CASSPWTGGENEQFF. The CDR3 region has the DNA TGTGCCAGCAGCCCCTGGACAGGGGGGGAGAATGAGCAGTTCTTC.